The clone carrying this TCR beta chain has only a few counts. The antigen is not known. The V and J ends lost 2 bases and 0 bases respectively, with 8 bases between them. The germline CDR1 and CDR2 sequences are SGHTA and FQGTGA. The CDR3 length is 15 residues. This entry is derived from a study of CD8 T cells in Susac syndrome. Points from the study as a whole: An acknowledgment was made by the study that its TCR sequencing and HLA analysis involved relatively few individuals.

Reverse transcription of roughly 0.5 to 1 ug RNA was carried out with random hexamers. The method of amplification for TCR beta CDR3 was immunoSEQ multiplex PCR, covering 54 Vbeta and 13 Jbeta. Via MiXCR, TCRdb re-called the immunoSEQ multiplex PCR reads, giving one row per CDR3 protein. This sample has more than 200,000 distinct CDR3 sequences, with roughly 93% found just once. Sequencing of TCR beta drew on CD8+ and CD4+ T cells from blood. Stable or active relapsing-remitting multiple sclerosis, untreated and meeting revised McDonald criteria, defined the controls. Sequenced material: CD4+ T cells from PBMCs. The chain couples TRBV7-3 to TRBJ2-1; no firm D call. This clonotype originated in a human donor with multiple sclerosis. CDR3: CASSLAAGSYNEQFF. The CDR3 DNA is TGTGCCAGCAGCTTAGCGGCCGGCTCCTACAATGAGCAGTTCTTC. Complete variable domain (other parts from reference TRBV7-3 and TRBJ2-1): GAGVSQTPSNKVTEKGKYVELRCDPISGHTALYWYRQSLGQGPEFLIYFQGTGAADDSGLPNDRFFAVRPEGSVSTLKIQRTERGDSAVYLCASSLAAGSYNEQFFGPGTRLTVL.